These 29 T cell receptor beta chains share one sample of origin, sequenced in a study of CD8+ T cells in alopecia areata. Sequencing relied on a cDNA template that was reverse transcribed from extracted RNA. TCRdb's table, derived via immunoSEQ multiplex PCR, lists solely in-frame clones and lacks some. The sample has about 190,000 clones, 45% to 65% seen once; the top ten hold 0.65% to 0.7%. Specified treatment: oral pan-JAK inhibitor, 5-10 mg twice daily. Sequenced here: CD4+ T cells sorted from blood, sampled at week 4, from a patient treated with tofacitinib. These receptor sequences come from a human donor with alopecia areata.

Regarding this clone: Other DNA sequences within the sample encode an identical CDR3. This sequence joins TRBV7-2 and TRBJ1-2, with D perhaps TRBD1 (6 bases). This CDR3 region has 14 residues. The germline V gene has CDR1 SGHTA and CDR2 FQGNSA. Trimming took 5 bases from V and 3 from J, leaving 13 bases between them. CDR3 region: CASSPASGDYGYTF. CDR3 in DNA: TGTGCCAGCAGCCCAGCGTCAGGGGACTATGGCTACACCTTC. Full variable domain (remainder filled in from reference TRBV7-2 and TRBJ1-2): GAGVSQSPSNKVTEKGKDVELRCDPISGHTALYWYRQSLGQGLEFLIYFQGNSAPDKSGLPSDRFSAERTGGSVSTLTIQRTQQEDSAVYLCASSPASGDYGYTFGSGTRLTVV.

This clone was detected once. The chain carries TRBV11-3 and TRBJ2-5; D call uncertain. Trimming stripped 5 bases from V and 5 bases from J, with 6 bases between. Germline V gene data show CDR1 as SGHNT and CDR2 as YENEEA. The CDR3 length is 11 residues. CDR3 bases: TGTGCCAGCAGCCTAGGGGAGACCCAGTACTTC. This sequence encodes CASSLGETQYF.

J is TRBJ2-6 and V is TRBV30; 11 bases align to TRBD1. The CDR3 has 19 residues. In germline, CDR1 is GTSNPN, CDR2 SVGIG (reference sequence). V shed 2 bases, J shed 1 base, and the junction held 10 bases outside the gene matches. CDR3 residues: CAWSPRPGQGGSGANVLTF. Here the CDR3 DNA reads TGTGCCTGGAGTCCCCGTCCGGGACAGGGGGGGTCTGGGGCCAACGTCCTGACTTTC.

This clone has just a few counts. The chain combines TRBV29-1 with TRBJ2-3; D unresolved. Germline V lookup: CDR1 SQVTM, CDR2 ANQGSEA. The CDR3 length is 9 residues. The germline V and J ends were trimmed by 6 bases and 8 bases, with 6 bases remaining between them. CDR3 nucleotides: TGCAGCGTGGAACGTACGCAGTATTTT. Translated: CSVERTQYF.

This chain uses TRBV5-1 with TRBJ2-5; 8 nucleotides match TRBD2. J gave up 5 bases and V 4 bases, and 10 bases lay outside the gene matches. The CDR3 is 15 amino acids. Germline CDR1 SGHRS, CDR2 YFSETQ. The CDR3 reads CASSPGTRLAETQYF. DNA of the CDR3: TGCGCCAGCAGCCCCGGGACTAGACTTGCTGAGACCCAGTACTTC.

The chain employs TRBV7-9 and TRBJ1-5, with a possible D match to TRBD1 (5 bases). The CDR3 runs to 12 residues. The V end lost 8 bases, the J end lost 6 bases, and 11 bases lay between the germline ends. CDR1 SEHNR and CDR2 FQNEAQ come from the germline V gene (reference sequence). CDR3 nucleotide sequence: TGTGCCAGCTCTATGGGGGTTCAGCCCCAGCATTTT. This codes for CASSMGVQPQHF. Full variable domain (rest looked up from reference TRBV7-9 and TRBJ1-5): DTGVSQNPRHKITKRGQNVTFRCDPISEHNRLYWYRQTLGQGPEFLTYFQNEAQLEKSRLLSDRFSAERPKGSFSTLEIQRTEQGDSAMYLCASSMGVQPQHFGDGTRLSIL.

This clone came up once. The chain couples TRBV6-5 to TRBJ1-1, with 9 bases identical to TRBD1. Germline V lookup: CDR1 MNHEY, CDR2 SVGAGI. This CDR3 is built from 14 residues. J lost 5 bases, V lost 6 bases, and 7 bases had no gene match. The CDR3 is CASSSGQGRTEAFF. The CDR3 nucleotides read TGTGCCAGCAGCTCTGGACAGGGGAGAACTGAAGCTTTCTTT.

This clone turned up a few times. V gene TRBV29-1 combines with J gene TRBJ1-4; TRBD1 matches at 7 bases. The V gene's germline CDR1 is SQVTM and CDR2 ANQGSEA. V lost 7 bases to trimming and J lost 3 bases; unmatched junction nucleotides: 11. CDR3 length: 15 amino acids. CDR3 bases: TGCAGCGCCCAATCGGCTACAGGGGCTAATGAAAAACTGTTTTTT. It yields the protein CSAQSATGANEKLFF.

This clone was detected only a few times. V is TRBV4-1 and J is TRBJ2-7; 8 bases line up with TRBD1. The germline V gene has CDR1 MGHRA and CDR2 YSYEKL. Trimming cost V 4 bases and J 0 bases; bases outside gene matches: 11. CDR3 length equals 17 residues. Here the CDR3 reads CASSLQPGQASSYEQYF. For the CDR3, the DNA is TGCGCCAGCAGCCTTCAGCCGGGACAGGCAAGCTCCTACGAGCAGTACTTC.

This clone was detected a few times. The rearrangement joins TRBV29-1 to TRBJ2-7; 12 bases align to TRBD1. V lost 6 bases, J lost 5 bases, and 8 bases stayed unmatched. Germline assignment: CDR1 SQVTM and CDR2 ANQGSEA. The CDR3 consists of 14 residues. The CDR3 spells CSVEPGQGANEQYF. CDR3 DNA: TGCAGCGTCGAACCGGGACAGGGGGCAAACGAGCAGTACTTC.

This sequence joins TRBV7-8 and TRBJ1-2, with D hard to call. There are 17 residues in the CDR3. V was cut by 1 base and J by 3 bases, with 18 bases left in between. CDR1 is SGHVS, CDR2 FQNEAQ, per germline. Here the CDR3 DNA reads TGTGCCAGCAGCTTAGGGCAGACGGTCGGAGTTGACTATGGCTACACCTTC. It encodes CASSLGQTVGVDYGYTF.

The chain carries TRBV9 and TRBJ2-3, with D possibly being TRBD2 (6 bases). Germline V gene sequence: CDR1 SGDLS, CDR2 YYNGEE. This CDR3 region has 15 residues. V lost 2 bases, J lost 6 bases, and 16 bases lay in between. The CDR3, as DNA: TGTGCCAGCAGCGTCCTCGGGGGAGATTGGGATACGCAGTATTTT. Its translation is CASSVLGGDWDTQYF.

The genes are TRBV2 and TRBJ1-5; 7 bases are a match to TRBD1. CDR1 is SNHLY and CDR2 is FYNNEI in the germline V gene. Trimming at V came to 10 bases and at J to 1 base, leaving 1 base not matched to a gene. The CDR3 contains 12 residues. The CDR3: CATRGSNQPQHF. The CDR3 bases are TGTGCCACCAGGGGGAGCAATCAGCCCCAGCATTTT. Full variable domain (rest looked up from reference TRBV2 and TRBJ1-5): EPEVTQTPSHQVTQMGQEVILRCVPISNHLYFYWYRQILGQKVEFLVSFYNNEISEKSEIFDDQFSVERPDGSNFTLKIRSTKLEDSAMYFCATRGSNQPQHFGDGTRLSIL.

The chain uses TRBV29-1 and TRBJ2-7; a weak D match, TRBD2 (5 bases). V lost 4 bases and J lost 3, with 7 bases in between. This CDR3 comprises 11 residues. Looked up from germline, CDR1 is SQVTM and CDR2 is ANQGSEA. CDR3 DNA: TGCAGCGTTGGAGCGGACTACGAGCAGTACTTC. Amino acid sequence: CSVGADYEQYF.

The chain joins TRBV5-1 to TRBJ2-7; the match to TRBD2 covers 10 bases. Germline V gene lookup returns CDR1 SGHRS and CDR2 YFSETQ. The CDR3 consists of 14 residues. Unmatched junction bases numbered 4, after V lost 3 bases and J lost 4 bases. The DNA for the CDR3 is TGCGCCAGCAGCTGGGCTAGCGGGGGATACGAGCAGTACTTC. Its translation: CASSWASGGYEQYF.

The V gene is TRBV5-1, the J gene TRBJ2-4; 7 bases are a match to TRBD2. The V gene end was trimmed by 4 bases and the J gene end by 8 bases; junction bases not matched to a gene: 12. Germline V gene data show CDR1 as SGHRS and CDR2 as YFSETQ. There are 15 residues in the CDR3. CDR3 coding DNA: TGCGCCAGCAGCGCCCGAGGCGGGAGCGGAGACATTCAGTACTTC. It specifies CASSARGGSGDIQYF.

The chain carries TRBV7-9 and TRBJ2-5, with 8 nucleotides matching TRBD2. This CDR3 spans 16 amino acids. Germline trimming cut 2 bases from V and 5 bases from J; bases unmatched to any gene: 10. Germline loops: CDR1 SEHNR, CDR2 FQNEAQ (reference sequence). CDR3 nucleotides: TGTGCCAGCAGCTTACCCGCGGGAGGAGGCGGGGAGACCCAGTACTTC. It is translated as CASSLPAGGGGETQYF.

This chain joins TRBV27 and TRBJ2-7; 9 bases are shared with TRBD1. The V gene's germline CDR1 is MNHEY and CDR2 SMNVEV (reference sequence). The CDR3 sequence is 15 residues long. Trimming removed 4 bases from V and 4 bases from J; junction bases left unmatched: 8. The CDR3 DNA reads as TGTGCCAGCAGTTCCCGTCGGGACAGGGTATACGAGCAGTACTTC. As protein: CASSSRRDRVYEQYF.

This clone showed up just a few times. V is TRBV7-8 and J is TRBJ1-3, with D perhaps matching TRBD1 (6 bases). The CDR3 covers 17 residues. The ends were cut back, 5 bases at V and 0 bases at J, with 17 bases in the middle. CDR1 is SGHVS, CDR2 FQNEAQ, per germline. CDR3 loop: CASSPRGRGTSGNTIYF. CDR3 nucleotide sequence: TGTGCCAGCAGCCCCAGGGGTCGGGGGACCTCTGGAAACACCATATATTTT. Full variable domain (outside the CDR3, taken from reference TRBV7-8 and TRBJ1-3): GAGVSQSPRYKVAKRGQDVALRCDPISGHVSLFWYQQALGQGPEFLTYFQNEAQLDKSGLPSDRFFAERPEGSVSTLKIQRTQQEDSAVYLCASSPRGRGTSGNTIYFGEGSWLTVV.

The chain recombines TRBV11-3 with TRBJ2-1, with 7 nucleotides matching TRBD1. Trimming at V came to 5 bases and at J to 3 bases, leaving 4 bases not matched to a gene. The length of the CDR3 is 14 residues. The germline CDR1 and CDR2 sequences are SGHNT and YENEEA. The CDR3 coding sequence is TGTGCCAGCAGCAGGGACAGTTACTACAATGAGCAGTTCTTC. This encodes CASSRDSYYNEQFF.

The rearrangement links TRBV29-1 to TRBJ1-2; D is undetermined. CDR1 is SQVTM, CDR2 ANQGSEA, per germline. The CDR3 length is 14 residues. With 0 bases removed from V and 0 bases from J, the gap between germline ends came to 8 bases. The CDR3 nucleotides are TGCAGCGTTGAAGATCGTGGAGCTAACTATGGCTACACCTTC. It encodes CSVEDRGANYGYTF.

This clone has a handful of counts. The J gene is TRBJ1-5, the V gene TRBV29-1, with D uncertain. The V end was cut by 6 bases, the J end by 1 base, with 10 bases between. Germline V gene data show CDR1 as SQVTM and CDR2 as ANQGSEA. The CDR3 extends over 13 amino acids. CDR3 nucleotides: TGCAGCGTCCAGTGGGGAAGCAATCAGCCCCAGCATTTT. Protein sequence: CSVQWGSNQPQHF.

The rearrangement links TRBV5-8 to TRBJ1-2; D is unclear. Trimming removed 0 bases at V and 3 bases at J, with 3 bases between. The CDR3 is 12 amino acids. Per germline, CDR1 SGHTS and CDR2 YDEGEE. The CDR3 is CASSLVYYGYTF. CDR3 sequence (DNA): TGTGCCAGCAGCTTGGTGTACTATGGCTACACCTTC.

J is TRBJ2-1 and V is TRBV5-1, with 7 bases aligning to TRBD2. The CDR3 is 16 residues long. CDR1 is SGHRS, CDR2 YFSETQ, per germline. With V trimmed by 0 bases and J by 6 bases, 9 bases remained unmatched. CDR3 sequence reads: CASSLAMLAELNEQFF. CDR3 DNA: TGCGCCAGCAGCTTGGCCATGCTAGCGGAGCTCAATGAGCAGTTCTTC.

The gene calls are TRBV4-3 and TRBJ2-3; no firm D call. The V gene's germline CDR1 is LGHNA and CDR2 YSLEER. The CDR3 is made up of 13 amino acids. V gave up 0 bases and J gave up 4 bases, with 5 bases separating them. CDR3: CASSQEIPDTQYF. For the CDR3, the DNA is TGCGCCAGCAGCCAAGAAATCCCAGATACGCAGTATTTT.

This rearrangement joins TRBV9 to TRBJ2-2; 10 bases match TRBD2. The CDR3 consists of 15 residues. Germline V gene data show CDR1 as SGDLS and CDR2 as YYNGEE. V lost 4 bases and J lost 4; bases outside the gene matches: 4. The CDR3 loop reads CASSPRLAGTGELFF. In DNA, the CDR3 is TGTGCCAGCAGCCCCCGACTAGCGGGCACCGGGGAGCTGTTTTTT.

Only one count was recorded for this clone. The CDR3 sequence is CASSQDSHRPSGYEQYF. The CDR3 nucleotides are TGCGCCAGCAGCCAAGATTCCCACAGACCTTCGGGCTACGAGCAGTACTTC. The chain recombines TRBV4-1 with TRBJ2-7; D is undetermined. Germline CDR1 reads MGHRA; CDR2 reads YSYEKL. V was shortened by 0 bases and J by 3 bases, with 18 bases between the two germline ends. The CDR3 runs to 17 residues.

This chain uses TRBV7-2 with TRBJ2-7; 10 positions match TRBD1. This CDR3 has 15 residues. J was trimmed by 2 bases and V by 5 bases; bases with no gene match: 6. Germline CDR1 is SGHTA and CDR2 is FQGNSA. CDR3 DNA sequence: TGTGCCAGCAGCACCCAAGGACAGGGGGCCTACGAGCAGTACTTC. This gives the protein CASSTQGQGAYEQYF.

The chain combines TRBV7-6 with TRBJ2-7, with TRBD2 matching 12 bases. Germline CDR1 reads SGHVS; CDR2 reads FNYEAQ. The CDR3 covers 15 residues. V lost 1 base and J lost 5; bases outside the gene matches: 3. In nucleotides, the CDR3 is TGTGCCAGCAGCTTAGATGGACTAGCGGGAAACGAGCAGTACTTC. Protein: CASSLDGLAGNEQYF.